This T cell receptor (beta chain) was captured in a study of blood T cell repertoires in COVID-19. Overall study: The United States, Italy and Spain provided the acute and convalescent COVID-19 samples. T cells, B-cell-depleted T cells, or PBMCs provided the cDNA or gDNA that served as material.

Assay: immunoSEQ multiplex PCR; the TCRdb copy retains only in-frame clones and omits some. Of fewer than 400,000 clones listed, 85% to 90% are singletons. Enrolled through a virtual design, the participants were between roughly 18 and 95 years of age and came from about two dozen US areas. Participants' own reports of clinical history determined their cohort assignment. The sequence derives from a woman in her fifties or sixties who had recovered from COVID-19. Input material: PBMCs or T cells enriched from blood (not recorded which).

CDR3 nucleotide sequence: TGTGCCATCAGTGACGGAGCTAACTATGGCTACACCTTC. Translated: CAISDGANYGYTF. This chain connects TRBV10-3 to TRBJ1-2; D is ambiguous. The CDR3 has 13 amino acids. CDR1 and CDR2 (germline): ENHRY, SYGVKD. Trimming took off 3 bases at V and 0 bases at J, with 5 bases between the two ends.